One sample yielded the 14 T cell receptor beta chains listed below, sequenced in a study of T cells after yellow fever vaccination. TCRdb ran MiXCR on the 5' RACE reads and lists one entry per CDR3 protein. The sample has about 180,000 distinct CDR3 sequences; about 6% are singletons. Sample: CD4+ T cells sorted from PBMCs, taken on the day of the first yellow fever vaccination. The receptors shown here come from a man aged 18 to 29 who received the YFV17D yellow fever vaccine.

This clonotype has ten or more counts. V gene TRBV18 combines with J gene TRBJ2-7, with TRBD1 matching over 9 bases. Germline assignment: CDR1 KGHSH and CDR2 LQKENI. This CDR3 has 13 amino acids. The V gene end was trimmed by 4 bases and the J gene end by 3 bases; junction bases not matched to a gene: 1. The CDR3 coding sequence is TGTGCCAGCTCACAGACAGGGGGCTACGAGCAGTACGTC. It is translated as CASSQTGGYEQYV.

In this sample, this clonotype turned up a few times. This sequence joins TRBV5-1 and TRBJ2-5; possibly TRBD1 or TRBD2 for D (5 bases each). V was clipped by 6 bases and J by 5 bases, with 20 bases between them. CDR1 and CDR2 from the germline V gene are SGHRS and YFSETQ. The CDR3 contains 15 residues. CDR3 sequence reads: CASTSTGHLGETQYF. DNA for the CDR3: TGCGCCAGCACCTCCACGGGGCATTTGGGGGAGACCCAGTACTTC.

This clonotype was counted many times. The chain is built from TRBV15 and TRBJ2-2, with 12 nucleotides matching TRBD1. The V and J ends lost 2 bases and 6 bases, in that order; junction bases with no gene match: 4. Looked up from germline, CDR1 is LNHNV and CDR2 is YYDKDF (reference sequence). The CDR3 sequence is 16 residues long. The CDR3: CATSRPRDRGPGELFF. The CDR3 bases are TGTGCCACCAGCAGACCCAGGGACAGGGGGCCCGGGGAGCTGTTTTTT.

This clonotype was seen at least ten times. This chain connects TRBV6-2 or TRBV6-3 to TRBJ2-7, with a weak D call TRBD2 (6 bases). The germline V gene has CDR1 MNHEY and CDR2 SVGEGT. Trimming took off 5 bases at V and 1 base at J, with 12 bases between the two ends. This CDR3 is 14 amino acids long. CDR3 loop: CASSGRLGSYEQYV. The CDR3 DNA is TGTGCCAGCAGTGGGAGGTTAGGATCCTACGAGCAGTACGTC.

Only a few counts were recorded for this clonotype. This rearrangement joins TRBV20-1 to TRBJ1-2, with 12 bases aligning to TRBD1. V lost 7 bases, J lost 6 bases, and 12 bases stayed unmatched. The CDR3 covers 15 residues. Germline V gene data show CDR1 as DFQATT and CDR2 as SNEGSKA (reference sequence). DNA for the CDR3: TGCAGTGTTAGTCAACCGGGACAGGGGGCGGATGGCTACACCTTC. Its translation: CSVSQPGQGADGYTF.

Ten or more counts support this clonotype. The J gene is TRBJ2-1, the V gene TRBV11-2; D ambiguous. Trimming pared 4 bases from V and 0 bases from J, leaving 10 bases between. CDR3 length equals 15 residues. Germline CDR1 SGHAT, CDR2 FQNNGV. The CDR3 region has the DNA TGTGCCAGCAGCTCCAGACTGGACTCCTACAATGAGCAGTTCTTC. Amino acids: CASSSRLDSYNEQFF.

In this sample, this clonotype turned up a few times. The CDR3 reads CASSQDLWGSSNSPLHF. CDR3 DNA sequence: TGCGCCAGCAGCCAAGATCTATGGGGAAGTAGTAATTCACCCCTCCACTTT. V gene TRBV4-3 combines with J gene TRBJ1-6; D unclear. This CDR3 spans 17 amino acids. V dropped 0 bases and J dropped 6 bases, with 15 bases sitting between them. Germline CDR1 LGHNA, CDR2 YSLEER.

There are a few counts of this clonotype. CDR3 DNA: TGTGCCAGCAGCCCCGTTCTAGCGGGGTATTCCTACGAGCAGTACGTC. Its translation: CASSPVLAGYSYEQYV. V usage is TRBV6-5 and J usage is TRBJ2-7, with TRBD2 identical over 9 bases. Germline lookup yields CDR1 MNHEY and CDR2 SVGAGI. The CDR3 sequence is 16 residues long. Trimming took 6 bases from V and 1 from J; bases not matched to a gene: 10.

This clonotype was seen repeatedly, ten times or more. The J gene is TRBJ2-7, the V gene TRBV6-2 or TRBV6-3, with 7 bases matching TRBD2. The V and J ends lost 4 bases and 1 base, in that order; junction bases with no gene match: 1. The CDR3 is 13 amino acids. CDR1 MNHEY and CDR2 SVGEGT come from the germline V gene. The CDR3 coding sequence is TGTGCCAGCAGTTGGGGGGGTTCCTACGAGCAGTACGTC. This codes for CASSWGGSYEQYV.

Many counts were recorded for this clonotype. The genes are TRBV28 and TRBJ2-3; 9 nucleotides match TRBD2. The CDR3 is made up of 15 amino acids. Germline loops: CDR1 MDHEN, CDR2 SYDVKM. J gave up 2 bases and V 4 bases, and 4 bases lay outside the gene matches. The chain's CDR3 is CASSYSGGHTDTQYF. CDR3 DNA: TGTGCCAGCAGTTACAGCGGGGGGCACACAGATACGCAGTATTTT.

This clonotype has just one count. Since a much larger clone is just one base distant, this may be a read error. The chain recombines TRBV6-5 with TRBJ1-2; the D gene is possibly TRBD1 (5 bases). Looked up from germline, CDR1 is MNHEY and CDR2 is SVGAGI. There are 16 residues in the CDR3. This CDR3 is CACSYSSQGTGYGYTF. The CDR3 DNA reads as TGTGCCTGCAGTTACTCAAGCCAGGGAACTGGCTATGGCTACACCTTC.

This clonotype came up a few times. V usage is TRBV20-1 and J usage is TRBJ2-3; D call uncertain. The V end was cut by 5 bases, the J end by 2 bases, with 8 bases between. The CDR3 runs 12 residues. The germline V gene has CDR1 DFQATT and CDR2 SNEGSKA (reference sequence). Here the CDR3 DNA reads TGCAGTGCTCTCGTCTACACAGATACGCAGTATTTT. Its translation is CSALVYTDTQYF.

This clonotype was observed at least ten times. The chain has TRBV7-2 and TRBJ1-5, with D unresolved. CDR1 and CDR2 (germline): SGHTA, FQGNSA. This CDR3 is 13 amino acids long. V lost 4 bases and J lost 7, with 11 bases in between. As DNA, the CDR3 is TGTGCCAGCAGCTCCGGGTATGGACAGCCCCAGCATTTT. Residues: CASSSGYGQPQHF.

In this sample, this clonotype turned up many times. CDR3 in amino acids: CASSSRGSYNEQFF. For the CDR3, the DNA is TGCGCCAGCAGTTCCAGGGGTTCCTACAATGAGCAGTTCTTC. The chain couples TRBV5-1 to TRBJ2-1, with D possibly being TRBD1 (6 bases). CDR1 is SGHRS and CDR2 is YFSETQ in the germline V gene. V was pared by 5 bases and J by 1 base, with 10 bases between. The CDR3 extends over 14 amino acids.